This T cell receptor (beta chain) is from a study of cytomegalovirus exposure and HLA in healthy donors. The PCR contained 60 Vbeta and 13 Jbeta primers. The data were produced by immunoSEQ multiplex PCR, yet TCRdb's version contains in-frame clones alone and is incomplete. In the table there are approximately 150,000 clones, approximately 80% of which are singletons. Study-wide results and caveats: Diagnosis of cytomegalovirus status made by the classifier reportedly showed high specificity and sensitivity. Presence/absence analyses took donor sequencing depth as roughly uniform.

With respect to this clone: Its antigen is not identified.

The CDR3 is 17 amino acids. Germline V CDR1 and CDR2: SGHRS, YFSETQ. The trim removed 2 bases at V and 2 bases at J, leaving 10 bases unmatched. This sequence originates from a man aged 30-40 years in good health and CMV-seronegative. The sample consisted of PBMCs. J is TRBJ2-7 and V is TRBV5-1; 10 bases line up with TRBD2. The CDR3 nucleotides read TGCGCCAGCAGCTTAACCCCCGGGACTAGCGTTCCCTACGAGCAGTACTTC. Encoded protein: CASSLTPGTSVPYEQYF.